A single sample is the source of the 21 T cell receptor beta chains below, sequenced in a study of T cell responses to AZD1222 COVID-19 vaccine (dated by TCRdb to about 2021). The receptor library was made with the immunoSEQ multiplex PCR assay. This is the immuneACCESS table as TCRdb keeps it, with only in-frame sequences that have V and J called. A part of the clones is gone; compared with another copy, unresolved V genes explain less than half, and the rest is unexplained. The sample profile shows 160,000 or so clones; 70% to 90% of them were found once. The ten largest clones take up under 2% of the sample. The meaning of the sample's time point label: baseline before first vaccination. Specimen: peripheral blood, collected on day 0 of AZD1222 vaccination. These receptors were collected from an adult in good health.

This clone is a singleton in its sample. The chain couples TRBV3-1 (or the pseudogene TRBV3-2) to TRBJ1-2; D call uncertain. Per the germline V gene, CDR1 is LGHDT and CDR2 is YNNKEL (reference sequence). This CDR3 spans 15 amino acids. V dropped 0 bases and J dropped 3 bases, with 11 bases sitting between them. CDR3 amino acids: CASSQESAGYYGYTF. CDR3 DNA: TGTGCCAGCAGCCAAGAATCTGCGGGGTACTATGGCTACACCTTC.

The V call is TRBV27, the J call TRBJ1-2; D not certain. Germline CDR1 MNHEY, CDR2 SMNVEV (reference sequence). Trimming removed 2 bases from V and 6 bases from J, with 16 bases in between. The length of the CDR3 is 15 residues. CDR3: CASSLVARGGHGYTF. Here the CDR3 DNA reads TGTGCCAGCAGTTTAGTGGCGCGGGGAGGTCATGGCTACACCTTC.

This clone was recorded only once. The gene calls are TRBV10-3 and TRBJ1-5; D call uncertain. CDR1 and CDR2 (germline): ENHRY, SYGVKD. V gave up 0 bases and J gave up 6 bases, with 9 bases separating them. This CDR3 spans 14 amino acids. The CDR3 coding sequence is TGTGCCATCAGTGAGTCGAGGGAAGCTCAGCCCCAGCATTTT. The encoded protein is CAISESREAQPQHF.

Only a few counts were recorded for this clone. The chain's CDR3 is CASSYRQDSNQPQHF. The CDR3 nucleotides are TGTGCCAGCAGTTATCGGCAAGACAGCAATCAGCCCCAGCATTTT. J is TRBJ1-5 and V is TRBV6-5; D gene ambiguous. The V gene lost 3 bases and the J gene lost 1 base, with 10 bases spanning the gap. Germline CDR1 and CDR2: MNHEY and SVGAGI. There are 15 residues in the CDR3.

The CDR3 loop reads CATSRARQGWNTGELFF. CDR3 in DNA: TGTGCCACCAGCAGAGCCAGACAGGGTTGGAACACCGGGGAGCTGTTTTTT. V and J are TRBV15 and TRBJ2-2; 7 bases fit TRBD1. From germline, CDR1 is LNHNV and CDR2 YYDKDF (reference sequence). The CDR3 extends over 17 amino acids. The V and J ends lost 1 base and 1 base, in that order; junction bases with no gene match: 6.

The genes are TRBV6-5 and TRBJ1-5; 8 positions match TRBD1. Losses at the gene ends were 6 bases for V and 7 bases for J; bases not matched to a gene: 8. Per the germline V gene, CDR1 is MNHEY and CDR2 is SVGAGI. This CDR3 is built from 14 residues. CDR3 in DNA: TGTGCCAGCAGCAGCTCAGGGGGCGGGCAGCCCCAGCATTTT. Encoded protein: CASSSSGGGQPQHF.

The chain joins TRBV5-6 to TRBJ1-5; a possible D gene is TRBD1 (5 bases). This CDR3 has 15 residues. The V and J ends lost 5 bases and 5 bases respectively, with 17 bases between them. Germline-derived CDR1 and CDR2 are SGHDT and YYEEEE. For the CDR3, the DNA is TGTGCCAGCAGTCCGGAGTCCAGGGATGATCAGCCCCAGCATTTT. Amino acids: CASSPESRDDQPQHF. The variable domain in full, completed from reference TRBV5-6 and TRBJ1-5, reads DAGVTQSPTHLIKTRGQQVTLRCSPKSGHDTVSWYQQALGQGPQFIFQYYEEEERQRGNFPDRFSGHQFPNYSSELNVNALLLGDSALYLCASSPESRDDQPQHFGDGTRLSIL.

A single count supports this clone. For the CDR3, the DNA is TGTGCCAGCCTCGAGGCGGGGAATCAGCCCCAGCATTTT. Protein product: CASLEAGNQPQHF. This chain uses TRBV28 with TRBJ1-5; D gene ambiguous. This CDR3 region has 13 residues. The V gene's germline CDR1 is MDHEN and CDR2 SYDVKM. The ends were cut back, 8 bases at V and 4 bases at J, with 12 bases in the middle.

The chain links TRBV4-3 to TRBJ1-1; 7 bases are a match to TRBD1. The CDR3 loop spans 14 amino acids. Germline lookup yields CDR1 LGHNA and CDR2 YSLEER. The ends lost 2 bases at V and 5 bases at J; junction bases unmatched: 5. The DNA of the CDR3 is TGCGCCAGCAGCCAAAACACAGGGGATACTGAAGCTTTCTTT. It is translated as CASSQNTGDTEAFF.

V gene TRBV18 combines with J gene TRBJ1-5, with TRBD1 identical over 8 bases. V lost 3 bases to trimming and J lost 8 bases; unmatched junction nucleotides: 3. Germline V gives CDR1 KGHSH, CDR2 LQKENI. This CDR3 comprises 13 residues. The CDR3 bases are TGTGCCAGCTCACCGGGGACAGGTGAGCCCCAGCATTTT. It is translated as CASSPGTGEPQHF.

V gene TRBV4-3 combines with J gene TRBJ2-6; D not certain. This CDR3 has 15 amino acids. Germline CDR1 reads LGHNA; CDR2 reads YSLEER. The V end lost 4 bases, the J end lost 5 bases, and 12 bases lay between the germline ends. CDR3 in DNA: TGCGCCAGCAGCCTCGAGGCGGATCGGGCCAACGTCCTGACTTTC. The encoded protein is CASSLEADRANVLTF.

The chain employs TRBV3-1 (or the pseudogene TRBV3-2) and TRBJ1-1, with D unresolved. This CDR3 has 14 amino acids. Trimming pared 4 bases from V and 2 bases from J, leaving 11 bases between. The germline gives CDR1 LGHDT, CDR2 YNNKEL (reference sequence). DNA of the CDR3: TGTGCCAGCAGCCCACGTGGGAGAAACACTGAAGCTTTCTTT. The encoded protein is CASSPRGRNTEAFF.

The V gene is TRBV28, the J gene TRBJ2-2, with D perhaps being TRBD1 or TRBD2 (5 bases each). CDR3 size: 12 residues. Trimming removed 4 bases at V and 16 bases at J, with 16 bases between. Germline V gives CDR1 MDHEN, CDR2 SYDVKM. The DNA of the CDR3 is TGTGCCAGCAGTTCCTCACCGGGACGTCCGTTTTTT. Protein product: CASSSSPGRPFF.

The genes are TRBV6-5 and TRBJ1-5; TRBD1 is a possible D gene (5 bases). The CDR3 has 14 amino acids. V dropped 5 bases and J dropped 6 bases, with 14 bases sitting between them. The germline CDR1 and CDR2 sequences are MNHEY and SVGAGI. The CDR3 loop reads CASSLGGEGQPQHF. The CDR3, as DNA: TGTGCCAGCAGTCTGGGAGGGGAAGGTCAGCCCCAGCATTTT.

The count of this clone is one. The V gene is TRBV5-6, the J gene TRBJ1-6; D perhaps matches TRBD1 (5 bases). Trimming took 2 bases from V and 6 from J, leaving 12 bases between them. The CDR3 is 15 residues long. Germline CDR1 and CDR2: SGHDT and YYEEEE. CDR3: CASSFPGTANSPLHF. CDR3 DNA sequence: TGTGCCAGCAGCTTCCCCGGGACCGCTAATTCACCCCTCCACTTT.

This clone was detected a few times. V is TRBV19 and J is TRBJ2-6, with a tentative D call TRBD2 (7 bases). This CDR3 spans 16 amino acids. Germline V CDR1 and CDR2: LNHDA, SQIVND (reference sequence). Trimming left V 4 bases short and J 4 bases short, with 14 bases between. In nucleotides, the CDR3 is TGTGCCAGTAGTACGCCCGCGGGGGCAGGGGCCAACGTCCTGACTTTC. It translates to CASSTPAGAGANVLTF.

Only a few counts were recorded for this clone. This chain uses TRBV7-9 with TRBJ1-4; 8 bases map to TRBD1. V lost 5 bases and J lost 3; bases outside the gene matches: 8. Germline V CDR1 and CDR2: SEHNR, FQNEAQ (reference sequence). The CDR3 has 16 residues. CDR3: CASSHFGQGANEKLFF. The CDR3 bases are TGTGCCAGCAGCCATTTTGGACAGGGCGCTAATGAAAAACTGTTTTTT.

The chain has TRBV4-3 and TRBJ2-7; TRBD1 matches at 7 bases. The V gene end was trimmed by 0 bases and the J gene end by 0 bases; junction bases not matched to a gene: 2. Germline-derived CDR1 and CDR2 are LGHNA and YSLEER. The CDR3 has 15 residues. Here the CDR3 reads CASSQDWDSSYEQYF. The CDR3 DNA is TGCGCCAGCAGCCAAGATTGGGACAGCTCCTACGAGCAGTACTTC.

V is TRBV3-1 (or the pseudogene TRBV3-2) and J is TRBJ1-1; D not certain. The CDR3 runs to 13 residues. CDR1 and CDR2 from the germline V gene are LGHDT and YNNKEL (reference sequence). V gave up 4 bases and J gave up 1 base, with 7 bases separating them. CDR3 sequence (DNA): TGTGCCAGCAGCCCCCGGGGGAACACTGAAGCTTTCTTT. Protein sequence: CASSPRGNTEAFF.

The chain uses TRBV5-5 and TRBJ1-6; no reliable D call. Germline assignment: CDR1 SGHKS and CDR2 YYEKEE (reference sequence). The CDR3 has 15 amino acids. V lost 5 bases and J lost 5, with 14 bases in between. This chain's CDR3 is CASRPNLFDNSPLHF. CDR3 DNA: TGTGCCAGCAGGCCGAACCTTTTTGATAATTCACCCCTCCACTTT.

The chain joins TRBV4-1 to TRBJ1-5; 7 bases match TRBD1. The V segment lost 0 bases and the J segment 5 bases; nucleotides outside the gene matches: 7. The germline CDR1 and CDR2 sequences are MGHRA and YSYEKL. The CDR3 has 16 residues. DNA of the CDR3: TGCGCCAGCAGCCAAGATCCCCCAGGGGGTTATCAGCCCCAGCATTTT. This encodes CASSQDPPGGYQPQHF.